This T cell receptor beta chain was retrieved from a study of blood T cell repertoires in COVID-19. Unmatched junction bases numbered 9, after V lost 8 bases and J lost 5 bases. The CDR3 loop spans 15 amino acids. Germline V gene sequence: CDR1 LNHDA, CDR2 SQIVND (reference sequence). Only in-frame clones appear in the TCRdb table, and some are missing; sequencing was by immunoSEQ multiplex PCR. Among under 350,000 clones listed, around 88% were seen once. This TCR came from a man in his forties with acute or convalescent COVID-19. The sample taken for sequencing was peripheral blood. The chain links TRBV19 to TRBJ1-5; 10 bases map to TRBD1. CDR3 nucleotides: TGTGCCAGTGGATGGAGGGACAGGGGATATCAGCCCCAGCATTTT. It yields the protein CASGWRDRGYQPQHF.